This T cell receptor (beta chain) was found in a study of CD8 T cells in ankylosing spondylitis. Findings of the study overall: Disease-linked clones reportedly showed significant enrichment in matched ankylosing spondylitis synovial fluid. In the blood and synovial fluid of reactive arthritis, some motif variants had been previously reported.

This clonotype showed up many times. Its antigen remains unidentified. TCRdb fed the 5' RACE reads into MiXCR, producing one record per CDR3 protein. The sample consists of around 150,000 distinct CDR3 sequences, about 18% of them appearing once. Trimming left V 3 bases short and J 8 bases short, with 10 bases between. The length of the CDR3 is 12 residues. From germline, CDR1 is MDHEN and CDR2 SYDVKM. The sample was blood, either unsorted or a sorted T cell fraction (not recorded which). The chain has TRBV28 and TRBJ1-2; D uncertain. This TCR was sampled from a male donor with ankylosing spondylitis or in good health (not recorded which). CDR3: CASSFRPIGYTF. DNA of the CDR3: TGTGCCAGCAGTTTTCGGCCGATCGGCTACACCTTC.